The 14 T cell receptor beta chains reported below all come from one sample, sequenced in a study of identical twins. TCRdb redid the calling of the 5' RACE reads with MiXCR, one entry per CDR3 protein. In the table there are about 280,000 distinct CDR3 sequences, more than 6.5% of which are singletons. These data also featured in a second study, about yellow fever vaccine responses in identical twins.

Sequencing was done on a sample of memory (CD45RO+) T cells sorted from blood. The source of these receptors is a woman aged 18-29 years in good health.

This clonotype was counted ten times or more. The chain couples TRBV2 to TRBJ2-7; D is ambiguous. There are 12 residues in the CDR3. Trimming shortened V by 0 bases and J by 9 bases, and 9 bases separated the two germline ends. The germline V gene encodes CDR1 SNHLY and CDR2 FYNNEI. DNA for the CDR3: TGTGCCAGCAGTGAAGCGCTGGCAGGGCAGTACTTC. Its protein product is CASSEALAGQYF.

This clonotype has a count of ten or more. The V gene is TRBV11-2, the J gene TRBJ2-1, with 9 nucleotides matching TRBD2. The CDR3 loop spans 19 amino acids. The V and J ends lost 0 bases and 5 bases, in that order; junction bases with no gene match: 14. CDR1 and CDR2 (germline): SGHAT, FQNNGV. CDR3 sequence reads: CASSLDGSWGGTSHNEQFF. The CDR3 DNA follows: TGTGCCAGCAGCTTAGATGGTTCGTGGGGTGGGACTAGCCACAATGAGCAGTTCTTC.

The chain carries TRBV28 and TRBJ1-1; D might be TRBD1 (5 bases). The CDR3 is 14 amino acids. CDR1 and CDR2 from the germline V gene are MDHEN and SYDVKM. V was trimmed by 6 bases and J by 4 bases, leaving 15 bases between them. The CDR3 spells CASSPAGLSTEAFF. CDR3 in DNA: TGTGCCAGCAGCCCCGCAGGGTTGAGCACTGAAGCTTTCTTT.

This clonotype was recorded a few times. The CDR3 coding sequence is TGCAGTGCTAGCTCTGAAACCGATACGCAGTATTTT. Protein product: CSASSETDTQYF. The genes are TRBV20-1 and TRBJ2-3; D gene ambiguous. The ends were cut back, 3 bases at V and 6 bases at J, with 10 bases in the middle. Germline V gene data show CDR1 as DFQATT and CDR2 as SNEGSKA (reference sequence). The CDR3 sequence is 12 residues long.

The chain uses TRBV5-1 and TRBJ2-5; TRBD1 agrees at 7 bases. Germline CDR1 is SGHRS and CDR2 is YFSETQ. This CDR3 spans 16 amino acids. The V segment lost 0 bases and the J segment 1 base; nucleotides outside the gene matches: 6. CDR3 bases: TGCGCCAGCAGCTTGGGACCGGACAGGTTCCAAGAGACCCAGTACTTC. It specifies CASSLGPDRFQETQYF.

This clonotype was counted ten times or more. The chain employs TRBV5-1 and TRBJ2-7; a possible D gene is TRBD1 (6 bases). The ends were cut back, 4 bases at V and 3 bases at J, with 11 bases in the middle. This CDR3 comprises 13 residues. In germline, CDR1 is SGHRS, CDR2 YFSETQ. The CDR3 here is CASSRDNFYEQYF. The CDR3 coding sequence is TGCGCCAGCAGCCGGGACAATTTCTACGAGCAGTACTTC. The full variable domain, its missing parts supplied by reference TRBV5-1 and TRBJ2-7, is KAGVTQTPRYLIKTRGQQVTLSCSPISGHRSVSWYQQTPGQGLQFLFEYFSETQRNKGNFPGRFSGRQFSNSRSEMNVSTLELGDSALYLCASSRDNFYEQYFGPGTRLTVT.

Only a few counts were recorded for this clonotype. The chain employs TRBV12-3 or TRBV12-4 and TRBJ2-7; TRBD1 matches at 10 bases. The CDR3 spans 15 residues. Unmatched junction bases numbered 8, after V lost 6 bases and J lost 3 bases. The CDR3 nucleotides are TGTGCCAGCAGAGTCTCCGGGACAGGGGTCTACGAGCAGTACTTC. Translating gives CASRVSGTGVYEQYF.

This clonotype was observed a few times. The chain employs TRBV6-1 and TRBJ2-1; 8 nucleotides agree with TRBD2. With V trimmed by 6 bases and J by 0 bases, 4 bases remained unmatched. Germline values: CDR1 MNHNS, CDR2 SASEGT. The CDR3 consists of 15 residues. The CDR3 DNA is TGTGCCAGCAGGACAACTAGCGGCTCCTACAATGAGCAGTTCTTC. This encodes CASRTTSGSYNEQFF.

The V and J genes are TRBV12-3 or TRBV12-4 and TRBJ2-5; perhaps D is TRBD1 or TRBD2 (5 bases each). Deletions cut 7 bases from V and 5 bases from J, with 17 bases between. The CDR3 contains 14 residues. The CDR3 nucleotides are TGTGCCAGCACCCAGGGAGAGGCTAGTGAGACCCAGTACTTC. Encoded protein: CASTQGEASETQYF.

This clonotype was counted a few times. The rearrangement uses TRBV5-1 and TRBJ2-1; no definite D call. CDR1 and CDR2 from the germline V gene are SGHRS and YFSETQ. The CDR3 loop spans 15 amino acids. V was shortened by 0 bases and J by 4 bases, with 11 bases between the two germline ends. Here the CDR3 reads CASSLASTSYNEQFF. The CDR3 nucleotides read TGCGCCAGCAGCTTGGCTTCAACAAGTTACAATGAGCAGTTCTTC.

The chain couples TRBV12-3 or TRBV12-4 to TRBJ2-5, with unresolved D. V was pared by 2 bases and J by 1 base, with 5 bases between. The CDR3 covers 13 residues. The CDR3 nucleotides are TGTGCCAGCAGTTTATTGGTCCAAGAGACCCAGTACTTC. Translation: CASSLLVQETQYF.

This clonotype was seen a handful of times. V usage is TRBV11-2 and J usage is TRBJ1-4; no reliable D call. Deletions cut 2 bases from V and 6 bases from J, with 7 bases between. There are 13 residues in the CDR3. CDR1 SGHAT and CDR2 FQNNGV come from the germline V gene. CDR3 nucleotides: TGTGCCAGCAGCTTATCGCAGGATGAAAAACTGTTTTTT. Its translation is CASSLSQDEKLFF.

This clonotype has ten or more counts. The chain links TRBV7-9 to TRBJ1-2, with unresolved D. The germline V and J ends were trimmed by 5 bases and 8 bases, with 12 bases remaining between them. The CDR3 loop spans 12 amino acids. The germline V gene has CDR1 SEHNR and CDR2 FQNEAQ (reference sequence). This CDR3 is CASSLDLGGYTF. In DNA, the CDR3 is TGTGCCAGCAGCCTCGACCTGGGGGGCTACACCTTC.

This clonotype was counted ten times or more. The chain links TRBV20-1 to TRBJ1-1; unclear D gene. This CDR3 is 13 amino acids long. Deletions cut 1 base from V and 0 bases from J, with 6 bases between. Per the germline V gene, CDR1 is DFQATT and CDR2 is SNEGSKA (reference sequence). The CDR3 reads CSARAGLNTEAFF. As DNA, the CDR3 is TGCAGTGCTAGAGCCGGACTGAACACTGAAGCTTTCTTT.